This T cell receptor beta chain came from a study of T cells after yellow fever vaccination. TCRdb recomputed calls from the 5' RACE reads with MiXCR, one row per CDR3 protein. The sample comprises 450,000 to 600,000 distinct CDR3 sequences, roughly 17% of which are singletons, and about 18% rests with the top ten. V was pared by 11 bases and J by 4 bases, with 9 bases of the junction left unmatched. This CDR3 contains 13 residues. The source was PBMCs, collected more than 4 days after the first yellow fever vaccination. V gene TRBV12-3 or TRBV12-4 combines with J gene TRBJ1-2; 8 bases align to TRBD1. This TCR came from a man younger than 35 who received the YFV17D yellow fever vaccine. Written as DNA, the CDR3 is TGTGCCGGCTCCCTTGGACAGGGCTATGGCTACACCTTC. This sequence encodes CAGSLGQGYGYTF.